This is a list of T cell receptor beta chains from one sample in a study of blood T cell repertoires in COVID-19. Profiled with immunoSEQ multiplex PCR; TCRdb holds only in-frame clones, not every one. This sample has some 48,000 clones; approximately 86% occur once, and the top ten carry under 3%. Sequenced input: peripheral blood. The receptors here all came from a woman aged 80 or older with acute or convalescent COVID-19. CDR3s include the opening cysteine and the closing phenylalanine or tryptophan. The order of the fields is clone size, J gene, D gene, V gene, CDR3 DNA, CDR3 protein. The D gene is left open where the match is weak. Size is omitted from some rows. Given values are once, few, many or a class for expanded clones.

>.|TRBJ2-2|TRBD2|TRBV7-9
TGTGCCAGCAGCCCTACTAGCGGGGGGGCCGGGGACACCGGGGAGCTGTTTTTT
CASSPTSGGAGDTGELFF
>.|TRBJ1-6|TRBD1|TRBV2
TGTGCCAGCATGGGACAGGCAGGGTCACCCCTCCACTTT
CASMGQAGSPLHF
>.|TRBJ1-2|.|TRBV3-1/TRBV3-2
TGTGCCAGCACCCAAGAGGGCTTTGGCTACACCTTC
CASTQEGFGYTF
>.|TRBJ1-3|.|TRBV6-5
TGTGCCAGCAGTACCCGGGACACCATATATTTT
CASSTRDTIYF
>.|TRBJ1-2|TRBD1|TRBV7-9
TGTGCCAGCAGCCATAGGGACAGCGATGGCTACACCTTC
CASSHRDSDGYTF
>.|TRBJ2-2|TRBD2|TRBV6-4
TGTGCCAGCAGTTCCGGGACTAGCGGGAACACCGGGGAGCTGTTTTTT
CASSSGTSGNTGELFF
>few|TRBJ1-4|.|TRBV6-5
TGTGCCAGCACTCCGGGAGGGCTGGCTAATGAAAAACTGTTTTTT
CASTPGGLANEKLFF
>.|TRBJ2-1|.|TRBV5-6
TGTGCCAGCAGCTCGACAGGCTACAGTGAGCAGTTCTTC
CASSSTGYSEQFF
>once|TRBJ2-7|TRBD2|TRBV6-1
TGTGCCAGCAGTGATAGCGGGGGGCGAGGAGAGTACTTC
CASSDSGGRGEYF
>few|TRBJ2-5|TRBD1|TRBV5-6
TGTGCCAGCAGCTTGTCAGGACAGGGATTAGAGACCCAGTACTTC
CASSLSGQGLETQYF
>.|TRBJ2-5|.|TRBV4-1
TGCGCCAGCAGCCAAGTTCGGAACAGCCAAGAGACCCAGTACTTC
CASSQVRNSQETQYF
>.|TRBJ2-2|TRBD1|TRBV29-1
TGCAGCGTGGACCAACAGGGGACATCGAAAACGAACACCGGGGAGCTGTTTTTT
CSVDQQGTSKTNTGELFF
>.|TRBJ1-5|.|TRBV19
TGTGCCAGTAGTGTCGGGACGGGGGGAAATCAGCCCCAGCATTTT
CASSVGTGGNQPQHF
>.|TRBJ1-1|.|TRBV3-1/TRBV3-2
TGTGCCAGCGGTTACGATACAGGGTTGGGAACTGAAGCTTTCTTT
CASGYDTGLGTEAFF
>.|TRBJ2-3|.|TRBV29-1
TGCAGCGTTGATAGCGGCAATACAGATACGCAGTATTTT
CSVDSGNTDTQYF
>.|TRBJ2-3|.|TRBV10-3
TGTGCCATCAGTGAACTAGCTACCACAGATACGCAGTATTTT
CAISELATTDTQYF
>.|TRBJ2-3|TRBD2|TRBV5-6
TGTGCCAGCAGCTTGGCGGGGGGGCAATTCACAGATACGCAGTATTTT
CASSLAGGQFTDTQYF
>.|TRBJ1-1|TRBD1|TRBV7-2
TGTGCCAGCAGCTTACCGACAGGGGGAATCGCTGAAGCTTTCTTT
CASSLPTGGIAEAFF
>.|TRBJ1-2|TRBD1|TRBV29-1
TGCAGCGTTGAAGATCAGCTAGGAGGGGGCGGACTTGGCTACACCTTC
CSVEDQLGGGGLGYTF
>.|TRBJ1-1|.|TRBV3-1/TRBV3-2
TGTGCCAGCAGCCAATCTGTAGTCGGCACTGAAGCTTTCTTT
CASSQSVVGTEAFF
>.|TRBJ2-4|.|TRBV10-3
TGTGCCATCAGTGAGTCGGGCCAGAACGGGGTAAACATTCAGTACTTC
CAISESGQNGVNIQYF
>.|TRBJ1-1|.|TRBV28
TGTGCCAGCAGTTTAAAAGGGAGGGCTGAAGCTTTCTTT
CASSLKGRAEAFF
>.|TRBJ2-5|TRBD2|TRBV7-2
TGTGCCAGCAGCCCGGGACTAGCGGGGGTGGAGACCCAGTACTTC
CASSPGLAGVETQYF
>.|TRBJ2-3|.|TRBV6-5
TGTGCCAGCAGTACCCGGGACTCCCAGTATTTT
CASSTRDSQYF
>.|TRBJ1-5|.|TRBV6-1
TGTGCCAGCAGTGAATTGGGGGCAGATAGTCAGCCCCAGCATTTT
CASSELGADSQPQHF
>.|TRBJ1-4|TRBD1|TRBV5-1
TGCGCCAGCAGCTTGGGAACAGGGGGAGCCTCTAGTGAAAAACTGTTTTTT
CASSLGTGGASSEKLFF
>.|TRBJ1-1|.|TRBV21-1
TGTGCCAGCAGCGAACAGAGCAACACTGAAGCTTTCTTT
CASSEQSNTEAFF
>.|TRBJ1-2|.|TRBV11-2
TGTGCCAGCACCCCGACAGGCTCTAACTATGGCTACACCTTC
CASTPTGSNYGYTF
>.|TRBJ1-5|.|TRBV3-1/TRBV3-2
TGTGCCAGCAGTCCCTCGGGACAAGTCAATCAGCCCCAGCATTTT
CASSPSGQVNQPQHF
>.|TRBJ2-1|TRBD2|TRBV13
TGTGCCACCTCGCGGCGGGGGGGGTACAATGAGCAGTTCTTC
CATSRRGGYNEQFF
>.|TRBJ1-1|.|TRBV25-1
TGTGCCAGCAGTGAGTCAGGGGAGAACACTGAAGCTTTCTTT
CASSESGENTEAFF
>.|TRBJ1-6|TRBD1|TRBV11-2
TGTGCCAGCAGCTTATTTACAGGGGGCCATTCACCCCTCCACTTT
CASSLFTGGHSPLHF
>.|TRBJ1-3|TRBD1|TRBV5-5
TGTGCCAGCAGCTTGGGGTCAGGGGGCCAGAGCTCTGGAAACACCATATATTTT
CASSLGSGGQSSGNTIYF
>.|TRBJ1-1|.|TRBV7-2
TGTGCCAGCAGCTTATATGGACTTATGAACACTGAAGCTTTCTTT
CASSLYGLMNTEAFF
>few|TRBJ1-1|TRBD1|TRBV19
TGTGCCAGTAGTACCCCAGGGACAGGGGCGAACACTGAAGCTTTCTTT
CASSTPGTGANTEAFF
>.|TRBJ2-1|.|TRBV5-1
TGCGCCAGCAGCTTGCGGGGGGCGTCCTACAATGAGCAGTTCTTC
CASSLRGASYNEQFF
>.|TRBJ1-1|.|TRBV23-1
TGCGCCAGCAGTCCTCGCGGCACTGAAGCTTTCTTT
CASSPRGTEAFF
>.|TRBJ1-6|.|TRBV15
TGTGCCACCAGCAGAGGTACACTATATAATTCACCCCTCCACTTT
CATSRGTLYNSPLHF
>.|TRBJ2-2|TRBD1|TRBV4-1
TGCGCCAGCAGCCTAGACAGGGGCCTGAACACCGGGGAGCTGTTTTTT
CASSLDRGLNTGELFF
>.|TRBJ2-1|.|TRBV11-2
TGTGCCAGCAGCTTCGACAGCTACAATGAGCAGTTCTTC
CASSFDSYNEQFF
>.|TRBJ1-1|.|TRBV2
TGTGCCAGCTCCGGTGAGGTGAACACTGAAGCTTTCTTT
CASSGEVNTEAFF
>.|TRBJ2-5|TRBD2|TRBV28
TGTGCCAGCAGTTCCCGGCTAGCGGGGAACCAAGAGACCCAGTACTTC
CASSSRLAGNQETQYF
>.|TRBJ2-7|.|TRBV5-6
TGTGCCAGCAGCTTGGTTGGTGACAGTTTACTCACCTACGAGCAGTACTTC
CASSLVGDSLLTYEQYF
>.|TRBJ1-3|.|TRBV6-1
TGTGCCAGCAGTGAAGGCGGTGCCATCTCTGGAAACACCATATATTTT
CASSEGGAISGNTIYF
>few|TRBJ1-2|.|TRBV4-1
TGCGCCAGCAGAGATATGGCCCTTAACTATGGCTACACCTTC
CASRDMALNYGYTF
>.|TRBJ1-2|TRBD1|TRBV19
TGTGCCAGTAGTGTTGGACAGGGGACCTATGGCTACACCTTC
CASSVGQGTYGYTF
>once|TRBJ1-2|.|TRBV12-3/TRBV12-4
TGTGCCAGCAGTGGATCTACCGGAGGAGGCTACACCTTC
CASSGSTGGGYTF
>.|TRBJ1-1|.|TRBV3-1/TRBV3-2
TGTGCCAGCAGCCAAGTACAGGGGAACACTGAAGCTTTCTTT
CASSQVQGNTEAFF
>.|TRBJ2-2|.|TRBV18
TGTGCCAGCTCACCAGGGACACCTTTTGGCGCCGGGGAGCTGTTTTTT
CASSPGTPFGAGELFF
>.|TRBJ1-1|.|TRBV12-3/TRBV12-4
TGTGCCAGCACCCTCGGTAGGAACACTGAAGCTTTCTTT
CASTLGRNTEAFF
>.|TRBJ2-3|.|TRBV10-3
TGTGCCATCAGAGGGCTAAGCGGGACAGATACGCAGTATTTT
CAIRGLSGTDTQYF
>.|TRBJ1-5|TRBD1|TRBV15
TGTGCCACCAGCCGCACAGGGGGCGGCCAGCCCCAGCATTTT
CATSRTGGGQPQHF
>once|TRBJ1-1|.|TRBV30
TGTGCCTGGGGCGACAGTAACACTGAAGCTTTCTTT
CAWGDSNTEAFF
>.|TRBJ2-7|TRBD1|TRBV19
TGTGCCAGTAGTCATGGACAGGGAAACTACGAGCAGTACTTC
CASSHGQGNYEQYF
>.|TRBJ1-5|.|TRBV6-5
TGTGCCAGCAGTACTCCCCCAGGGGAGGGTCAGCCCCAGCATTTT
CASSTPPGEGQPQHF
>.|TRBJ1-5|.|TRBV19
TGTGCCAGTAGTGGGCAGGGCGGCAATCAGCCCCAGCATTTT
CASSGQGGNQPQHF
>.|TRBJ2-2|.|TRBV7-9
TGTGCCAGCAGCTATCACCAGGGCACCGGGGAGCTGTTTTTT
CASSYHQGTGELFF
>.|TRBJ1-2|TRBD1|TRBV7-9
TGTGCCAGCAGCTATGACCGGGACAGAGGCTTTGGCTACACCTTC
CASSYDRDRGFGYTF
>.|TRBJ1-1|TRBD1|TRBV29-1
TGCAGCGTTGAGGACAGGTACACCGGTTACACTGAAGCTTTCTTT
CSVEDRYTGYTEAFF